This TCR beta chain was captured in a study of graft-versus-host responses after intestinal transplantation. General study results and limits: High graft-versus-host to host-versus-graft clonal ratios were found in allografts of patients who had graft-donor T cell macrochimerism.

As to this clone: Its antigen is unknown.

V gave up 4 bases and J gave up 3 bases; unmatched junction bases: 3. The CDR3 contains 14 residues. Germline V CDR1 and CDR2: MDHEN, SYDVKM. Generated by immunoSEQ multiplex PCR, the TCRdb table keeps only in-frame clones and is missing some. Here the sample spans 96,000 or so clones, more than 85% being singletons. Sequences were derived from unstimulated CD4+ T cells sorted from spleen or lymph node cells, sampled before intestinal transplant. The gene calls are TRBV28 and TRBJ2-7; 10 bases align to TRBD1. This TCR derives from a human donor who received an intestinal transplant. This chain's CDR3 is CASSWGQGNYEQYF. CDR3 nucleotide sequence: TGTGCCAGCAGTTGGGGACAGGGGAACTACGAGCAGTACTTC.